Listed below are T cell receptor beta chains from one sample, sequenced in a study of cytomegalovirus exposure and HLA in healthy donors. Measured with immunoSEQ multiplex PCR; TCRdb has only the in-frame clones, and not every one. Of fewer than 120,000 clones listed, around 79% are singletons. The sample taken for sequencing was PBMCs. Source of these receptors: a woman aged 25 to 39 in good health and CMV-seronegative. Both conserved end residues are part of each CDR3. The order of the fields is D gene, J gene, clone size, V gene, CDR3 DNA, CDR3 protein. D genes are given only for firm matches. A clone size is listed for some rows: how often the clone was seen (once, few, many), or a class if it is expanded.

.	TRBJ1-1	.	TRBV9	TGTGCCAGCAGCGTATCAGTGAACACTGAAGCTTTCTTT	CASSVSVNTEAFF
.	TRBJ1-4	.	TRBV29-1	TGCAGCGTTGAAGACAGCGGGGTTCATGAAAAACTGTTTTTT	CSVEDSGVHEKLFF
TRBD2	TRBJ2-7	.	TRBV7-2	TGTGCCAGCAGCGCGGGACAGCGGGGGGGCATCAACGAGCAGTACTTC	CASSAGQRGGINEQYF
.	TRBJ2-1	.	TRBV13	TGTGCCAGCAGCTTATGGGGGGGCGAAGATGAGCAGTTCTTC	CASSLWGGEDEQFF
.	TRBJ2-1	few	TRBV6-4	TGTGCCAGCAGTGAGGACACCTACAATGAGCAGTTCTTC	CASSEDTYNEQFF
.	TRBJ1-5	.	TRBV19	TGTGCCAGTAGCTCGGGCAGGGCAACTTTCCAGCCCCAGCATTTT	CASSSGRATFQPQHF
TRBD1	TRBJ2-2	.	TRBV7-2	TGTGCCAGCAGAAGAGCCGGGACAGGAGCCCTTTCCACCGGGGAGCTGTTTTTT	CASRRAGTGALSTGELFF
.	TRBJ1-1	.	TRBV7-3	TGTGCCAGCAGCAGCTTCGTGAGAGGGTTCGCGAACACTGAAGCTTTCTTT	CASSSFVRGFANTEAFF
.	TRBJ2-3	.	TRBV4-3	TGCGCCAGCAGCCAAGATTTGGAGGGCCCGGACACAGATACGCAGTATTTT	CASSQDLEGPDTDTQYF
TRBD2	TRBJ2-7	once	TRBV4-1	TGCGCCAGCAGCCAAACCGACTTGGGACTAGCGACCTACGAGCAGTACTTC	CASSQTDLGLATYEQYF
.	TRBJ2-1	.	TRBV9	TGTGCCAGCAGCGTAGCGGGACTTCCCTACAATGAGCAGTTCTTC	CASSVAGLPYNEQFF
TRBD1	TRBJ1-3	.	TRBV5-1	TGCGCCAGCAGCCCTGGGACAGGGGGCCCGCCCGGAAACACCATATATTTT	CASSPGTGGPPGNTIYF
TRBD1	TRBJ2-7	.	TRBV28	TGTGCCAGCAGTCCACTCCGTGAGACAGGGAGCTCCTACGAGCAGTACTTC	CASSPLRETGSSYEQYF
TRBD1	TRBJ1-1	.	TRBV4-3	TGCGCCAGCAGCCCGCAGACAGGGAGGACTGAAGCTTTCTTT	CASSPQTGRTEAFF
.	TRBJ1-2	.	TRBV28	TGTGCCAGCAGCCTAACGGACACGATCTTTAACTATGGCTACACCTTC	CASSLTDTIFNYGYTF
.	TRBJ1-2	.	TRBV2	TGTGCCAGAGCCCCTCATAACTATGGCTACACCTTC	CARAPHNYGYTF
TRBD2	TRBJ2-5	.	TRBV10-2	TGCGCCAGCAGGGGCACGGGGGGGCGAGAGACCCAGTACTTC	CASRGTGGRETQYF
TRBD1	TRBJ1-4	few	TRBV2	TGTGCCAGCAGCACAGGACAGGGATTAAATGAAAAACTGTTTTTT	CASSTGQGLNEKLFF
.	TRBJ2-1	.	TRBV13	TGTGCCAGCAGCCCTATGAGGCTGTCTAATGAGCAGTTCTTC	CASSPMRLSNEQFF
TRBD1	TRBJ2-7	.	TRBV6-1	TGTGCCAGCAAGTCCGGGACAGGGGGCAACTACGAGCAGTACTTC	CASKSGTGGNYEQYF
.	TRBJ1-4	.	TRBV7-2	TGTGCCAGCAGCTTAGCGTCTATATCTAATGAAAAACTGTTTTTT	CASSLASISNEKLFF
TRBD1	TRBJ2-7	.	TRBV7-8	TGTGCCAGCAGCCCGGTCAGGGGGCTCTCTCTTTTTGGCGAGCAGTACTTC	CASSPVRGLSLFGEQYF